This T cell receptor beta chain was identified in a study of cytomegalovirus exposure and HLA in healthy donors (TCRdb year 2017). Notes on the research overall: According to an earlier analysis of a few hundred of the donors, 150 million to 200 million T cells yielded 117 million unique TCR beta sequences and around 280 Gb of sequence data. Among approximately 370 genotyped donors of the cohort, an average of roughly 230,000 unique TCR beta nucleotide sequences was sequenced per donor, of which about 19% were non-productive. A handful of DR-DQ haplotypes were handled as single units for association and clustering because linkage in the cohort was strong. Besides the first cohort of 666 subjects, a separate validation cohort made up of over a hundred different subjects was used. Donor age, sex, ethnicity and CMV serostatus were compiled together with the repertoire data. In an earlier analysis of 587 of the donors, high-throughput TCR beta sequencing was used to judge whether each TCR beta V gene segment behaved as functional or pseudogenic. Of the roughly 400 genotyped donors, over 65% fell in the genetic ancestry cluster associated with self-reported Caucasian donors. The study aimed to test whether signatures of past pathogen exposure could be identified by cataloging public T cell receptors. A later analysis re-examined previously published TCR beta repertoires from more than 650 donors and added high-resolution HLA genotyping to investigate patterns of TCR occurrence. Approximately 310 gigabases of sequencing data and tens of millions of unique TCR sequences were included in an early release covering under 650 HLA-typed donors. The number of donors typed differed by locus, with about 629-640 for A, B, C, DRB1 and DQB1, around 520 for DQA1, about 610 for DPA1, and some 440 for DPB1. Every discovery cohort repertoire had been produced on one sequencing platform. To predict cytomegalovirus infection status, the study brought together high-throughput TCR immunosequencing, statistical association of individual TCRs with disease status, and machine learning. The T cell repertoires of some 700 subjects were profiled by immunosequencing and related to cytomegalovirus serostatus. In the later analysis, no new phenotypic data were used to find candidate immune exposures; instead, reliance was placed on TCR beta sequences and their occurrence across donors. Genome-wide SNP genotypes for about three fifths of the 666 donors were used in a later genetic analysis, which treated that subset as a discovery cohort. HLA typing covered class I and class II loci at four-digit resolution.

In total, 630 or so healthy bone marrow donors made up the cohort. At the time of sampling, all cohort members were nominally healthy, though unrecorded immune exposures were likely present. The donor tested CMV seropositive, placing the donor among the 310 or so seropositive members of the cohort. Each donor provided a peripheral blood sample, and peripheral blood mononuclear cells were used for TCR beta sequencing. The Qiagen DNeasy Blood Extraction Kit was used to extract genomic DNA from the blood cell samples. Paper-wide results and their limitations: In a later analysis, most CMV-associated TCR beta chains were found to appear HLA-restricted, with HLA associations seemingly driven largely by CMV exposure. Specific HLA alleles were associated with about 17,000 TCR beta sequences at a false discovery rate of 0.05 in a later analysis. Approximately 18 rarely observed V segments, including chromosome 9 orphons, were excluded from the earlier analysis of approximately 600 of the donors because counts were too low. The study gave a list of 150 to 200 TCR beta chains associated with cytomegalovirus. In a later analysis, several top co-occurrence clusters were reported to appear linked to parvovirus B19, influenza, CMV and Epstein-Barr virus. According to the authors, the approach could potentially be generalized to other disease states and immunological phenotypes. For the cohort, immune exposure information was limited to CMV serostatus. Some IMGT-functional V segments, including TRBV6-2 and TRBV6-3, could not be told apart with the 87-base-pair reads, so those segments were excluded. A cluster of highly shared sequence variants was judged likely to represent a technical artifact of the sequencing pipeline. In vitro tests confirmed that three of the cytomegalovirus-associated TCR beta chains recognize cytomegalovirus antigens. Only TCR beta chains were sequenced in this cohort, and the absence of alpha or paired-chain data limited detectable features. Most TCR sequences were observed very rarely across donors, whereas some public TCRs were present in many individuals. In a later analysis, HLA-associated TCR beta chains were found to be more clonally expanded and to have lower generation probabilities than equally common non-associated chains. Because some donors lacked HLA typing at each locus, the association tests relied only on the typed subset. According to a later analysis, TCR association rates differed among HLA loci, with DRB1 alleles showing the most associated TCRs and HLA-C alleles showing the fewest. A later genetic analysis reported fewer N-insertions in productive TCRs among donors in an Asian-associated ancestry cluster than the roughly 620-donor mean. A further reported finding was that TCR beta sequences accurately predicted the HLA-A and HLA-B alleles for most subjects in the first cohort. The classifier was reported to diagnose cytomegalovirus status with high specificity and sensitivity in both the original and validation cohorts. An earlier analysis of approximately 500 of the donors showed that most TCR beta V segments appeared in productive rearrangements either about 87% or about 30% of the time, which broadly matched IMGT annotations. When HLA alleles, especially DR and DQ, strongly co-occurred, TCR associations were difficult to assign to individual alleles. An association between a missense DCLRE1C variant and V-gene and J-gene trimming of TCR beta chains was found in a later genetic analysis and replicated in an independent cohort. Sequencing depth was assumed to be roughly uniform across donors in the presence/absence analyses, though that assumption may not hold. Correlated functional status among segregating V segments might reflect linkage disequilibrium, but an unknown experimental factor could not be ruled out.

About this clone itself: The antigen it binds to is not known. No much larger clonotype is one base removed from it; base qualities were not supplied.

CDR1 MNHEY and CDR2 SVGAGI were looked up in the germline V gene. V and J lose 4 bases and 0 bases, and a span of 7 bases separates them. The CDR3 goes from the cysteine to the phenylalanine over 13 residues. Only the CDR3 region is kept as DNA, spanning 39 bases read in frame from base 1. Receptor libraries were prepared by the immunoSEQ multiplex PCR assay. The multiplex PCR relied on a mix of 60 forward primers for TCR Vbeta segments and 13 reverse primers for TCR Jbeta segments. A multiplex PCR assay on genomic DNA amplified the CDR3 region of rearranged TCR beta genes. The amplified TCR beta libraries were sequenced on the Illumina HiSeq System as 87-base-pair reads. Turning to the authors' computational methods: A later analysis counted approximately 84 million unique TCR beta chains across the 550 to 700 repertoires, and roughly 9.9 million of these chains were shared by at least two donors. To remove PCR and sequencing errors, raw reads were error-corrected and collapsed into unique sequences using a nearest-neighbor algorithm that merged closely related sequences. To assign V, D and J gene segments, CDR3 sequences were aligned to IMGT reference sequences. Each retained sequence needed at least a six-nucleotide match to both a V gene segment and a J gene segment. Rearrangements were classified as productive when the CDR3 lacked stop codons and remained in frame with V and J, and all other rearrangements were classified as non-productive. CDR3 was defined according to IMGT convention as the region running from the second conserved V-encoded cysteine to the conserved J-encoded phenylalanine. In an earlier analysis of approximately 590 of the donors, sequences lacking an unambiguous match to a single V gene segment were excluded. In an earlier analysis of 450 to 700 of the donors, V segments were called functional above 56.7% productive rearrangements and were called segregating when the between-donor standard deviation exceeded 5%. A statistical classification framework was developed to diagnose cytomegalovirus status using the catalog of TCR beta chain sequences. V and J gene assignment, in a later analysis, came from comparing TCR nucleotide sequences with IMGT/GENE-DB human TR gene sequences. Using the TCRdist pipeline, a later analysis assigned CDR3 sequences along with most-parsimonious VDJ recombination scenarios. In a later analysis, each TCR beta chain was defined by its CDR3 amino acid sequence together with its V-gene family, and reads lacking a unique V-gene family were excluded. A later analysis removed 592 highly shared, low-generation-probability nucleotide sequences to deal with suspected cross-contamination and a sequencing artifact. In a later analysis, a clonal expansion index was calculated for each public chain from normalized within-repertoire ranks of inferred template counts. In a later analysis, generation probabilities were computed using a VDJ recombination model fitted to out-of-frame rearrangements, and the results were checked against IGoR. A later analysis scored TCR-TCR, TCR-HLA and TCR-CMV co-occurrence with hypergeometric tests, applying a repertoire-size bias correction to TCR pairs. False discovery rates were estimated in a later analysis by permuting HLA or CMV assignments 20 times. In a later analysis, co-occurring TCRs were grouped using DBSCAN, with TCRdist sequence similarity added in when clustering inside HLA-allele-positive subsets. Co-occurrence clustering excluded repertoires with fewer than 30,000 or more than 120,000 public chains, plus five with anomalous nucleotide sharing. Sourced from immuneACCESS, this table was stored by TCRdb with only in-frame sequences that have V and J called. A share of the clones is absent; for the studies checked, an unresolved V gene accounts for under half, and the remainder has no known explanation. D and trimming come from the DNA, and the V and J calls and clone size come from that table. The sample table records under 140,000 clones; about four fifths of these occur just once. The top ten clonotypes cover around 2.9% of the sample.

The chain uses TRBV6-5 and TRBJ2-7; no D gene call is confident. Specimen: PBMCs. This receptor was taken from a woman aged 55 to 70 in good health and CMV-seropositive. The CDR3 is CASSSTISYEQYF. The DNA sequence is as follows: TGTGCCAGCAGTTCGACAATCTCCTACGAGCAGTACTTC.